A single T cell receptor (beta chain) is shown here with its context. The CDR3 covers 14 residues. Germline CDR1 and CDR2: MNHEY and SVGAGI. The data belong to a study of shared clonotypes between healthy human individuals. The data were produced by immunoSEQ multiplex PCR, yet TCRdb's version contains in-frame clones alone and is incomplete. The sample has 520,000 or so clones, less than 85% seen once; the top ten hold around 13%. Adult Caucasians living in Nashville, Tennessee made up all of the donors. The chain is built from TRBV6-5 and TRBJ2-5; a possible D gene is TRBD1 (6 bases). The last part of the DNA fits TRBJ2-7 better; the J call may be wrong. The TCR sequence derives from a woman aged 40 to 49 in good health. Some clones in this sample may be carry-over from other donors' samples. The source material was PBMCs. CDR3 protein: CAIKPGHRSYEQYF. The CDR3 coding sequence is TGTGCCATCAAACCGGGACACCGCTCCTACGAGCAGTACTTC.